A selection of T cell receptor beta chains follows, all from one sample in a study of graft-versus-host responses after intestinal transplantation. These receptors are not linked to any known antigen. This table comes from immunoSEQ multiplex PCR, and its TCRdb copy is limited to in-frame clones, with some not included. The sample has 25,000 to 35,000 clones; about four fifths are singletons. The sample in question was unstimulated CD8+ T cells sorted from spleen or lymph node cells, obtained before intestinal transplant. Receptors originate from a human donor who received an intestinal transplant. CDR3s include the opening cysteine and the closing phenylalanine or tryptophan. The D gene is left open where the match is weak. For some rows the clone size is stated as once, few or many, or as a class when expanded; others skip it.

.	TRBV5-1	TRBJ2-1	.	CASSLGLASGNEQFF	TGCGCCAGCAGCTTGGGATTAGCGAGCGGCAATGAGCAGTTCTTC
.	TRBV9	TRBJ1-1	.	CASSVGGETEAFF	TGTGCCAGCAGCGTAGGCGGGGAAACTGAAGCTTTCTTT
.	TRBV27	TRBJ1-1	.	CASSLGAGWVNTEAFF	TGTGCCAGCAGTTTAGGGGCCGGGTGGGTGAACACTGAAGCTTTCTTT
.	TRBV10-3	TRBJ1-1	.	CAISEFGGRTEAFF	TGTGCCATCAGTGAGTTCGGGGGGAGGACTGAAGCTTTCTTT
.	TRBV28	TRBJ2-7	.	CASSLGDYYEQYF	TGTGCCAGCAGTTTGGGTGACTACTACGAGCAGTACTTC
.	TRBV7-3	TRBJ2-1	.	CASSLSLGVSEQFF	TGTGCCAGCAGCTTAAGCCTAGGAGTCTCTGAGCAGTTCTTC
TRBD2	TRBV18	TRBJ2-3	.	CASSPPRTSGKGTDTQYF	TGTGCCAGCTCACCGCCCCGGACTAGCGGGAAGGGCACAGATACGCAGTATTTT
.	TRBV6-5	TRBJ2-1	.	CASGANEQFF	TGTGCCAGTGGGGCAAATGAGCAGTTCTTC
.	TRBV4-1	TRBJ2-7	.	CASSQEEQGHYEQYF	TGCGCCAGCAGCCAAGAGGAACAGGGTCACTACGAGCAGTACTTC
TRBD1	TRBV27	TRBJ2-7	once	CASSSGTGREQYF	TGTGCCAGCAGTTCCGGGACAGGTCGCGAGCAGTACTTC
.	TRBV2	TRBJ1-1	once	CASSETTEAFF	TGTGCCAGCAGTGAGACTACTGAAGCTTTCTTT